The source of this T cell receptor (beta chain) is a study of a mutant IDH1 vaccine in newly diagnosed glioma. Background on the study: Eight vaccine doses were administered to patients at weeks 1, 3, 5, 7, 11, 15, 19 and 23. Vaccination started 4-6 weeks after radiotherapy alone, or with temozolomide cycles.

Notes on the study in general: Induction of immune responses by the vaccine occurred in roughly 93% of patients.

As for time point: week 5, during vaccination. Every vaccination contained 300 ug of the mutant IDH1 20-mer peptide and was paired with topical imiquimod. This CDR3 has 16 residues. Germline V CDR1 and CDR2: SGHVS, FQNEAQ. V was clipped by 0 bases and J by 2 bases, with 10 bases between them. Concerning this clone itself: Its antigen is undetermined.

The table came from immunoSEQ multiplex PCR; TCRdb's copy has only in-frame clones and leaves some out. This sample yields around 31,000 clones, of which roughly 50% are seen a single time; 8% to 13% belongs to the top ten. This sample comprised PBMCs, obtained from a glioma patient whose treatment included an IDH1 peptide vaccine. This chain connects TRBV7-8 to TRBJ2-2; D is undetermined. This clonotype was sampled from a woman aged 18-29 years with glioma. The CDR3 DNA reads TGTGCCAGCAGCTTAGCGGCAGGAAGAAACACCGGGGAGCTGTTTTTT. Translating it yields CASSLAAGRNTGELFF.